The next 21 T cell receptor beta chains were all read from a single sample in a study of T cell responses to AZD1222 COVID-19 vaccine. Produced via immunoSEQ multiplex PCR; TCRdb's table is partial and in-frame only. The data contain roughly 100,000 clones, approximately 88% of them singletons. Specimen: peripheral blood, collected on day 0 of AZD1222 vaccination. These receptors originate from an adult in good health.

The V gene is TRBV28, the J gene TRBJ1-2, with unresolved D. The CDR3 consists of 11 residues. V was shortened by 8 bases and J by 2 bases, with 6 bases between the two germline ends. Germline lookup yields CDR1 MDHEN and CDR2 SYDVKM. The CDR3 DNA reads TGTGCCAGCGCGGTGAACTATGGCTACACCTTC. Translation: CASAVNYGYTF.

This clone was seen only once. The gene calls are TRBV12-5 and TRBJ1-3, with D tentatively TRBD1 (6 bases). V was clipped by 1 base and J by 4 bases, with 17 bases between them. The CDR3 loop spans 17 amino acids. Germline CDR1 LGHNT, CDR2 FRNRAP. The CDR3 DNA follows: TGTGCTAGTGGTTTGGCCCTGACAGGTTACACAGGAAACACCATATATTTT. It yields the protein CASGLALTGYTGNTIYF. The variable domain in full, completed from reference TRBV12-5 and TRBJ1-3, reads DARVTQTPRHKVTEMGQEVTMRCQPILGHNTVFWYRQTMMQGLELLAYFRNRAPLDDSGMPKDRFSAEMPDATLATLKIQPSEPRDSAVYFCASGLALTGYTGNTIYFGEGSWLTVV.

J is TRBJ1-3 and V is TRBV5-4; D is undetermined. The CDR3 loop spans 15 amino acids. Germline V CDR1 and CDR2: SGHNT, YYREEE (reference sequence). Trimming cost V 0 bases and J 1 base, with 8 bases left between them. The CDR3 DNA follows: TGTGCCAGCAGCTTGGTCCCTCTTTCTGGAAACACCATATATTTT. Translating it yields CASSLVPLSGNTIYF.

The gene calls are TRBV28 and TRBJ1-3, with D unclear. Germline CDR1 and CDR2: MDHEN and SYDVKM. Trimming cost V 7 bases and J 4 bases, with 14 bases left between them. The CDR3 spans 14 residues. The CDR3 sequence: CASTPRGAGNTIYF. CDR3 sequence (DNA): TGTGCCAGCACCCCTCGGGGTGCGGGAAACACCATATATTTT.

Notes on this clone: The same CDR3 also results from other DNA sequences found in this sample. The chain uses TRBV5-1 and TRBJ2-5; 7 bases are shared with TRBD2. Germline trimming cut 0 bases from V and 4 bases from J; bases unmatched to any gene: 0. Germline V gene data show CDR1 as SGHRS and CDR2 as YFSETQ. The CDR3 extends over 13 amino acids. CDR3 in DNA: TGCGCCAGCAGCTTGGGCGGGGGAGAGACCCAGTACTTC. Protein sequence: CASSLGGGETQYF.

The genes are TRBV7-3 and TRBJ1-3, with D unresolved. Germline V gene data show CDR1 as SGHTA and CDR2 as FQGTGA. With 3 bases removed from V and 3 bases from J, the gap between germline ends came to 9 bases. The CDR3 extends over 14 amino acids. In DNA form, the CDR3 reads TGTGCCAGCAGCTTGGGTGGGAGTGGAAACACCATATATTTT. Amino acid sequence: CASSLGGSGNTIYF.

The CDR3 spells CASSLAGVYNEQFF. For the CDR3, the DNA is TGCGCCAGCAGTCTAGCGGGGGTATACAATGAGCAGTTCTTC. The gene calls are TRBV5-1 and TRBJ2-1; 10 bases match TRBD2. The CDR3 loop spans 14 amino acids. Germline V CDR1 and CDR2: SGHRS, YFSETQ. V lost 5 bases and J lost 4; bases outside the gene matches: 3.

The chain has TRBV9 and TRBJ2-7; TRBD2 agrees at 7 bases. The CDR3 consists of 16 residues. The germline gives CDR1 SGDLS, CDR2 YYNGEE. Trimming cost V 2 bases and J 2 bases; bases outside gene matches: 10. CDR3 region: CASSVSGARYTYEQYV. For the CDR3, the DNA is TGTGCCAGCAGCGTGAGCGGGGCCAGGTACACCTACGAGCAGTACGTC.

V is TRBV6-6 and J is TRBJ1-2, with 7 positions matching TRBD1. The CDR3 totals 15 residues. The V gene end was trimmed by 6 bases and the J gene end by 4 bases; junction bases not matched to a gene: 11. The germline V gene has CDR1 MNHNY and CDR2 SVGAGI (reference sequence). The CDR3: CASSRGQKELYGYTF. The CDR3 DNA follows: TGTGCCAGCAGCAGGGGACAGAAGGAACTCTATGGCTACACCTTC.

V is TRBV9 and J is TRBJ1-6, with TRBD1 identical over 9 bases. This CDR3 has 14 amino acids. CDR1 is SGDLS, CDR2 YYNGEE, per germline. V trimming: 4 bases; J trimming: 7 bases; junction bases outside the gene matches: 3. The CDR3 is CASSPGTGNSPLHF. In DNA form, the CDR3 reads TGTGCCAGCAGCCCCGGGACAGGGAATTCACCCCTCCACTTT.

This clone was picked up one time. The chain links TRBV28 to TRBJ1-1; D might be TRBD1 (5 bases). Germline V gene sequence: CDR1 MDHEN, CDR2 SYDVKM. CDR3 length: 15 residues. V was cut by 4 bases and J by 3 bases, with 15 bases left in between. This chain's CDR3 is CASSSPSIGDTEAFF. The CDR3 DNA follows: TGTGCCAGCAGTTCGCCTTCAATAGGGGACACTGAAGCTTTCTTT.

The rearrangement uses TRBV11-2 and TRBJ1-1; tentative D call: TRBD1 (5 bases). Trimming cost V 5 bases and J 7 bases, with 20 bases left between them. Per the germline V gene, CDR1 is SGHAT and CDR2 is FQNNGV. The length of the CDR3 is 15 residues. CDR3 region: CASSHIRDSRDEAFF. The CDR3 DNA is TGTGCCAGCAGCCACATCAGAGACAGTCGAGATGAAGCTTTCTTT.

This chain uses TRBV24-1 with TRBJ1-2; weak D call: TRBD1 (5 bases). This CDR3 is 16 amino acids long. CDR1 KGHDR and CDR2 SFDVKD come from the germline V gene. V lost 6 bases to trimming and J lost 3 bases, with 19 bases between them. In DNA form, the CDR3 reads TGTGCCACCAGTCAGCGGTCGACAGCGGGTCACTATGGCTACACCTTC. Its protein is CATSQRSTAGHYGYTF.

As DNA, the CDR3 is TGTGCCAGCAGCTCCGGACAGGAGTATCAGCCCCAGCATTTT. Translating gives CASSSGQEYQPQHF. The chain combines TRBV5-5 with TRBJ1-5, with 7 bases lining up with TRBD1. V trimming: 3 bases; J trimming: 5 bases; junction bases outside the gene matches: 5. The CDR3 contains 14 residues. The germline CDR1 and CDR2 sequences are SGHKS and YYEKEE (reference sequence). Based on the CDR3 plus reference TRBV5-5 and TRBJ1-5, the full variable domain is DAGVTQSPTHLIKTRGQQVTLRCSPISGHKSVSWYQQVLGQGPQFIFQYYEKEERGRGNFPDRFSARQFPNYSSELNVNALLLGDSALYLCASSSGQEYQPQHFGDGTRLSIL.

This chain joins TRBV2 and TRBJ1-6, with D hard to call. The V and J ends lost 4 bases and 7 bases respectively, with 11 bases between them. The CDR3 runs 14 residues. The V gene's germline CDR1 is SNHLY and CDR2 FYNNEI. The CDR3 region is CASSVESGNSPLHF. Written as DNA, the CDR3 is TGTGCCAGCAGTGTAGAGTCAGGAAATTCACCCCTCCACTTT.

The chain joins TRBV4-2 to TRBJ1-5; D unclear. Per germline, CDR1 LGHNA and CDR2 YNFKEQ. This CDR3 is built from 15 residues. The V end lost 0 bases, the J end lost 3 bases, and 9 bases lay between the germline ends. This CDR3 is CASSQDIVPNQPQHF. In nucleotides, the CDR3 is TGTGCCAGCAGCCAAGATATCGTCCCCAATCAGCCCCAGCATTTT.

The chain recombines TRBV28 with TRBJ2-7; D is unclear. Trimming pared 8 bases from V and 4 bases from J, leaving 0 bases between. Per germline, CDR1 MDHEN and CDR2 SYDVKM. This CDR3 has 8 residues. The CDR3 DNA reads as TGTGCCAGCTACGAGCAGTACGTC. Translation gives CASYEQYV.

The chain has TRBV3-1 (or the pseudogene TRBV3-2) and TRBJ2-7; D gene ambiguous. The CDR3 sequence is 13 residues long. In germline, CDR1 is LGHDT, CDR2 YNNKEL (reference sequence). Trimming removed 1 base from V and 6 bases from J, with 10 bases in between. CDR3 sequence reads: CASSQAGAVEQYF. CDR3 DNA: TGTGCCAGCAGCCAAGCGGGCGCGGTCGAGCAGTACTTC.

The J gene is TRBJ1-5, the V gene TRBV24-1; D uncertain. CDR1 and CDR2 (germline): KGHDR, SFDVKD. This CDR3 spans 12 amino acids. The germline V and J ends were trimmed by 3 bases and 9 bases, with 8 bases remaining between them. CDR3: CATSDANRPQHF. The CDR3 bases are TGTGCCACCAGTGATGCTAACAGGCCCCAGCATTTT.

CDR3 sequence reads: CASSPLGGSEQYF. Here the CDR3 DNA reads TGTGCCAGCAGCCCCCTCGGAGGAAGCGAGCAGTACTTC. The chain couples TRBV7-3 to TRBJ2-7; D may be TRBD2 (5 bases). Germline CDR1 SGHTA, CDR2 FQGTGA. The CDR3 extends over 13 amino acids. V dropped 5 bases and J dropped 6 bases, with 14 bases sitting between them.

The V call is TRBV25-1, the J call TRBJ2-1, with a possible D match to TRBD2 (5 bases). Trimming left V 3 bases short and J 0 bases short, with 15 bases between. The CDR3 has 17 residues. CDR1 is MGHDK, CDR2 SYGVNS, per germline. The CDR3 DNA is TGTGCCAGCAGTGATTTTAGGGAGCCTCGCTCCTACAATGAGCAGTTCTTC. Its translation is CASSDFREPRSYNEQFF.